The T cell receptor (beta chain) under discussion was sequenced for a study of regulatory T cells. Comments on this clone: No antigen is known for it.

The primer mix had 52 TRBV and 13 TRBJ primers. The protocol was immunoSEQ multiplex PCR, while the TCRdb copy is restricted to in-frame clones and leaves out a portion. Of about 3,900 clones listed, more than 90% are singletons. Study-wide results and caveats: In CD3G deficiency, regulatory T cells had lower Shannon diversity than autologous conventional CD4+ and control regulatory cells.

V lost 5 bases and J lost 4, with 12 bases in between. This CDR3 is built from 13 residues. Germline-derived CDR1 and CDR2 are MNHNS and SASEGT. The rearrangement joins TRBV6-1 to TRBJ2-7, with D perhaps TRBD2 (6 bases). What was sequenced was CD4+ Tregs sorted from blood. The receptor comes from a child aged 2-9 years with CD3G deficiency. DNA for the CDR3: TGTGCCAGCAGTCGGACGGGGGATTACGAGCAGTACTTC. It encodes CASSRTGDYEQYF.